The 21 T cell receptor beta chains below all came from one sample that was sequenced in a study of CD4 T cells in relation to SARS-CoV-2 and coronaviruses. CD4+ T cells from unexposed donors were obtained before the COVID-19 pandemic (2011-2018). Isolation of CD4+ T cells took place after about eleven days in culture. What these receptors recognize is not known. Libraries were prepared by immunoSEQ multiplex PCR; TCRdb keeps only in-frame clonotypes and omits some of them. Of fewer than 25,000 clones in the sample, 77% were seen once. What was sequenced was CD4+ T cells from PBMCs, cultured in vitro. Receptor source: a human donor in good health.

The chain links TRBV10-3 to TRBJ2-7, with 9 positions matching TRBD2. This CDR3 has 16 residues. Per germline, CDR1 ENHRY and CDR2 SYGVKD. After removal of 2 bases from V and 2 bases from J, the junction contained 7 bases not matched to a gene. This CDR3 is CAISETRTSEPYEQYF. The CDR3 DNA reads TGTGCCATCAGTGAGACGAGGACTAGCGAGCCCTACGAGCAGTACTTC.

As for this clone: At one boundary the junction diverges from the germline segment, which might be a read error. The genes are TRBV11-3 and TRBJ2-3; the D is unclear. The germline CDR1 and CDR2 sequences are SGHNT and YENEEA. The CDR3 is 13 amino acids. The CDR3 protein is CASSLDSTDTQYF. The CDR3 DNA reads TGTGCCAGCAGCCTAGACAGCACAGATACGCAGTATTTT.

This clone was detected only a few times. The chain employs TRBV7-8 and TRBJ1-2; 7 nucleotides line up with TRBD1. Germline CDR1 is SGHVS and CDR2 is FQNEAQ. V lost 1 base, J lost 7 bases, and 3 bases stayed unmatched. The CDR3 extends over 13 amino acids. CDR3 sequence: CASSLDDRAGYTF. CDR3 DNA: TGTGCCAGCAGCTTAGACGACAGGGCTGGCTACACCTTC.

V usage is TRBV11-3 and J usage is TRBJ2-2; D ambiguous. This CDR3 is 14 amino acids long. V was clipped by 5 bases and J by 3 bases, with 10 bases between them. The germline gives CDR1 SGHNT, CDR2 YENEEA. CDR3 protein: CASSLFGDTGELFF. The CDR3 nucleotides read TGTGCCAGCAGCCTCTTTGGGGACACCGGGGAGCTGTTTTTT.

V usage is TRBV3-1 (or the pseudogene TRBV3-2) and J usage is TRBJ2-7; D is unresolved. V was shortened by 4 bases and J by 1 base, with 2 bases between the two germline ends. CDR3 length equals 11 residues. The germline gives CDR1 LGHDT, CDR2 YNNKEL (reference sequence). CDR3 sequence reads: CASSRSYEQYF. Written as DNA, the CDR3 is TGTGCCAGCAGCCGTTCCTACGAGCAGTACTTC.

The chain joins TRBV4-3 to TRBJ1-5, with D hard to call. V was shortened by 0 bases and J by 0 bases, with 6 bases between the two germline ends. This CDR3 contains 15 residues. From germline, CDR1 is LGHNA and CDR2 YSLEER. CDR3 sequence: CASSQEVFSNQPQHF. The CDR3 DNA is TGCGCCAGCAGCCAAGAGGTGTTTAGCAATCAGCCCCAGCATTTT.

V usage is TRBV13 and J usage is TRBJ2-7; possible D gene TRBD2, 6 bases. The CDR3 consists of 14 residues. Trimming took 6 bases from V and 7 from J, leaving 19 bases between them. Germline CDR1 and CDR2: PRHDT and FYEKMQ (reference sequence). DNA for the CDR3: TGTGCCAGCAGTCAAGGGGCGTCCGGGGGAGAGCAGTACTTC. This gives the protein CASSQGASGGEQYF.

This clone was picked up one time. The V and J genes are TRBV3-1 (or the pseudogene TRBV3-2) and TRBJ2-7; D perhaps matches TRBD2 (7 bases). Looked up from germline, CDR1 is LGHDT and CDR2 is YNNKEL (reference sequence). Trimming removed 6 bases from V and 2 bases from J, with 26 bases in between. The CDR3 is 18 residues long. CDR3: CASSYTWGGRPETYEQYF. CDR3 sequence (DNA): TGTGCCAGCAGTTACACTTGGGGGGGCCGACCGGAGACCTACGAGCAGTACTTC.

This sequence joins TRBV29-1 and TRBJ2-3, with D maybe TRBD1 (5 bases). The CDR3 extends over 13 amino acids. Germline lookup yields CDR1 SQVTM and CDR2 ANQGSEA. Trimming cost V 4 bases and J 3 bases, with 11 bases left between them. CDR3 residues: CSVARVGTDTQYF. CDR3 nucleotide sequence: TGCAGCGTTGCCAGGGTGGGAACAGATACGCAGTATTTT.

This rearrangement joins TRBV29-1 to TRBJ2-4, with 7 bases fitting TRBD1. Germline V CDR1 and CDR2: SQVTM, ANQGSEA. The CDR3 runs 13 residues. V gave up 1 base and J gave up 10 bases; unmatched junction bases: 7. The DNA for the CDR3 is TGCAGCGTTGAAGGAAGGACAGGAGGAATTCAGTACTTC. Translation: CSVEGRTGGIQYF.

CDR3 bases: TGTGCCAGTAGCATGGCGGATGAGCAGTTCTTC. The encoded protein is CASSMADEQFF. The chain carries TRBV19 and TRBJ2-1; the D is unclear. The CDR3 extends over 11 amino acids. V was trimmed by 6 bases and J by 8 bases, leaving 8 bases between them. Germline-derived CDR1 and CDR2 are LNHDA and SQIVND (reference sequence).

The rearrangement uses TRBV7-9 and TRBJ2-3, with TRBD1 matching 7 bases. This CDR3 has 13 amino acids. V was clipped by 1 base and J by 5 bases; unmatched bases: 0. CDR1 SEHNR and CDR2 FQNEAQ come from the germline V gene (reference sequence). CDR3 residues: CASSLGDRDTQYF. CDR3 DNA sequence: TGTGCCAGCAGCTTAGGGGACAGAGATACGCAGTATTTT.

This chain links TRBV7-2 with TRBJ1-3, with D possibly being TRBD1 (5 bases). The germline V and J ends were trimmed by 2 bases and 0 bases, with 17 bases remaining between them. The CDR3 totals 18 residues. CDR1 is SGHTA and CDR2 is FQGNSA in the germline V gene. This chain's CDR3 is CASSLLTGGGFSGNTIYF. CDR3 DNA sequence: TGTGCCAGCAGCTTACTCACAGGAGGAGGTTTCTCTGGAAACACCATATATTTT.

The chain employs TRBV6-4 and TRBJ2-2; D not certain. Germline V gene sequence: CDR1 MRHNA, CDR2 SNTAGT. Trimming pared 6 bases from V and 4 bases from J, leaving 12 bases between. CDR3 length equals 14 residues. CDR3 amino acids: CASREDRSTGELFF. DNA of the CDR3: TGTGCCAGCAGGGAAGATCGATCCACCGGGGAGCTGTTTTTT.

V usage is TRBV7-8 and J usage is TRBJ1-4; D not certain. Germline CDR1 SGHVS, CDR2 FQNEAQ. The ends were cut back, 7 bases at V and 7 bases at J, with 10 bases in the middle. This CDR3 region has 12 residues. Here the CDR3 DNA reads TGTGCCAGCACGAGGGCGCGTGAAAAACTGTTTTTT. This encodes CASTRAREKLFF.

CDR3 coding DNA: TGTGCCAGCCGTCGTGACAGGCGACCAACCTACGAGCAGTACTTC. It specifies CASRRDRRPTYEQYF. This sequence joins TRBV6-5 and TRBJ2-7; perhaps TRBD1 as D (6 bases). V dropped 8 bases and J dropped 2 bases, with 19 bases sitting between them. The CDR3 is made up of 15 amino acids. Germline V gene lookup returns CDR1 MNHEY and CDR2 SVGAGI.

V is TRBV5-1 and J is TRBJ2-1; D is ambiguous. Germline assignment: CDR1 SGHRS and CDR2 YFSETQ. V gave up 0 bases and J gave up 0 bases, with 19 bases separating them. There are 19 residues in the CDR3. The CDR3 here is CASSLEGPLSPSSYNEQFF. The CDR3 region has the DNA TGCGCCAGCAGCTTGGAAGGTCCATTGAGTCCCAGCTCCTACAATGAGCAGTTCTTC.

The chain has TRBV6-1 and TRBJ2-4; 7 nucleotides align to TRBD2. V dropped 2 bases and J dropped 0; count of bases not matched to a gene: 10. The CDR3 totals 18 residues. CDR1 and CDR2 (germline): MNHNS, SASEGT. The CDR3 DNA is TGTGCCAGCAGTGAATGGGAGGGGCAGGGAAGAGCCAAAAACATTCAGTACTTC. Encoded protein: CASSEWEGQGRAKNIQYF.

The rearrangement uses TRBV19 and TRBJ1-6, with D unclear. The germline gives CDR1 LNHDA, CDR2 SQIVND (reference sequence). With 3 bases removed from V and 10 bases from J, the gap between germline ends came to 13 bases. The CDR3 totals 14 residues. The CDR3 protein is CASSIDFTRSPLHF. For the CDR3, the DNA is TGTGCCAGTAGTATCGACTTCACCCGGTCACCCCTCCACTTT.

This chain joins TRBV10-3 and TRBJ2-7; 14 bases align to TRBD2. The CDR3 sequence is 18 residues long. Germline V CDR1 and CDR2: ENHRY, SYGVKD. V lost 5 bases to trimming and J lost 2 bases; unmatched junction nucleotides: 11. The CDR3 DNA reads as TGTGCCATCAGTTCGGGACTAGCGGGAGTAGGTCTCACCTACGAGCAGTACTTC. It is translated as CAISSGLAGVGLTYEQYF.

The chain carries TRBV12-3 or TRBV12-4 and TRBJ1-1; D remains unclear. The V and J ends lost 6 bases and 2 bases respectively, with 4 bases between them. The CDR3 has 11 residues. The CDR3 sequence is CASRKNTEAFF. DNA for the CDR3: TGTGCCAGCAGAAAAAACACTGAAGCTTTCTTT.